This entry describes one T cell receptor (beta chain). The antigen remains unidentified. This sample was taken from a study of tumor-infiltrating lymphocytes in primary liver carcinoma. Across the whole study: Samples returned roughly 3.65 to 7.5 million productive TCRbeta reads, a yield that was similar across tissue types. Study-level points and caveats: Tumor tissue displayed a significantly greater top-250-clone fraction than blood (p = 0.039). Tumor-adjacent and tumor-blood pairs shared a smaller degree of overlap than tumor region pairs.

Unsorted bulk tissue (roughly 17-34 mg) underwent RNA and DNA co-extraction. Trimming took 10 bases from V and 3 from J, leaving 22 bases between them. Germline V gene lookup returns CDR1 MNHEY and CDR2 SVGAGI. The CDR3 is made up of 15 amino acids. The researchers produced TCR beta cDNA from 450 to 600 ng total RNA with a constant-region primer. Libraries for TCR beta were built through three nested multiplex PCR rounds, which together made up a slightly modified ARM-PCR procedure. Rounds one and two of PCR, each of 10 cycles, were primed with TRBV1-TRBV30 forward primers and a C-beta reverse primer. TCRdb independently ran MiXCR on the multiplex PCR reads; one entry per CDR3 protein. The sample consists of 90,000 to 150,000 distinct CDR3 sequences, 65% to 75% of them appearing once.

The clonotype comes from a woman between 55 and 75 years old with primary liver carcinoma and hepatitis B virus infection. This chain links TRBV6-5 with TRBJ2-7; D tentatively fits TRBD1 or TRBD2 (6 bases each). Sequences were obtained from tumor-adjacent normal liver tissue. CDR3 residues: CANSPRQEGFYEQYF. Here the CDR3 DNA reads TGTGCCAACAGCCCACGACAGGAGGGCTTCTACGAGCAGTACTTC.